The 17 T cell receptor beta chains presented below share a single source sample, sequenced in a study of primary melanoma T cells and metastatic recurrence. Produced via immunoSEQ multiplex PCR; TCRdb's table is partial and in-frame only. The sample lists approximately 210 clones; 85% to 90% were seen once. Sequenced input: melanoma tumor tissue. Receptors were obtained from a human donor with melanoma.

CDR3 region: CASTKAGGAAEAFF. The CDR3 nucleotides are TGTGCCAGCACCAAAGCGGGGGGCGCGGCTGAAGCTTTCTTT. The chain joins TRBV12-5 to TRBJ1-1, with a possible D match to TRBD1 (6 bases). Germline V lookup: CDR1 LGHNT, CDR2 FRNRAP. This CDR3 comprises 14 residues.

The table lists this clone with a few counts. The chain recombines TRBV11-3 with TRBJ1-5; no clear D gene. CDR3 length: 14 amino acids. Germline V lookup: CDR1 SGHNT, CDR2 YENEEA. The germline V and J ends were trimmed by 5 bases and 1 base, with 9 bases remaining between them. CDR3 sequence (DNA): TGTGCCAGCAGCGTCTTCGGAAGCAATCAGCCCCAGCATTTT. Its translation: CASSVFGSNQPQHF.

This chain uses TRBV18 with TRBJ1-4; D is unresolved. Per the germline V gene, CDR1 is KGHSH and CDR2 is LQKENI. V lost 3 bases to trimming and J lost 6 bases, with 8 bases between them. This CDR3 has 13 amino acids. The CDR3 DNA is TGTGCCAGCTCACCGAAGAGGGATGAAAAACTGTTTTTT. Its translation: CASSPKRDEKLFF.

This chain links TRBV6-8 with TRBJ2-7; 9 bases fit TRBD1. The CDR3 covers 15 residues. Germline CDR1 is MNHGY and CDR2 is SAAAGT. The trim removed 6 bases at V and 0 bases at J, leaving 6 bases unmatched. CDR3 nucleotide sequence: TGTGCCAGCAGCCAGGAGACAGGGGGCTCCTACGAGCAGTACTTC. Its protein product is CASSQETGGSYEQYF.

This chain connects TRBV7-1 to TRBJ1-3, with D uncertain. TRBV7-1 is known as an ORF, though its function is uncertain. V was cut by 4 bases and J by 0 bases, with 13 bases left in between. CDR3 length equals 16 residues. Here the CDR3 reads CASSLVQRSSGNTIYF. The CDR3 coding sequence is TGTGCCAGCAGCTTAGTGCAGCGTTCCTCTGGAAACACCATATATTTT.

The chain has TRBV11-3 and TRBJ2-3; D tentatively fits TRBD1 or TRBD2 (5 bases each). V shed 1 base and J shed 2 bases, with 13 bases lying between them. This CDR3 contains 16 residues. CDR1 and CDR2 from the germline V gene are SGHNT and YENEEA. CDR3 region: CASSLGGRDDTDTQYF. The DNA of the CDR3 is TGTGCCAGCAGCTTAGGGGGCAGGGACGACACAGATACGCAGTATTTT. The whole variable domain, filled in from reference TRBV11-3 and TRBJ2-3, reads EAGVVQSPRYKIIEKKQPVAFWCNPISGHNTLYWYLQNLGQGPELLIRYENEEAVDDSQLPKDRFSAERLKGVDSTLKIQPAELGDSAVYLCASSLGGRDDTDTQYFGPGTRLTVL.

CDR3 coding DNA: TGTGCCAGCTCACATACCGGGCTTTACTCTGGAAACACCATATATTTT. It encodes CASSHTGLYSGNTIYF. The chain recombines TRBV18 with TRBJ1-3; D gene uncertain. With 4 bases removed from V and 0 bases from J, the gap between germline ends came to 13 bases. CDR1 is KGHSH, CDR2 LQKENI, per germline. The CDR3 has 16 residues.

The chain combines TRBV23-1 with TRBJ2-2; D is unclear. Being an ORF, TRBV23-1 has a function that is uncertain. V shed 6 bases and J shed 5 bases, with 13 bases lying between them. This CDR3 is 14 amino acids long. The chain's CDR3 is CASSPPCGTGELFF. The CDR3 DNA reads TGCGCCAGCAGCCCGCCTTGTGGAACCGGGGAGCTGTTTTTT.

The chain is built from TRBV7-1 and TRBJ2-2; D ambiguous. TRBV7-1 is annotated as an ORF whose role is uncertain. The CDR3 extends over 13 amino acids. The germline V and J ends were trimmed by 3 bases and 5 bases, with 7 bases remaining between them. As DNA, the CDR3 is TGTGCCAGCAGCTCCGGGTGGACCGGGGAGCTGTTTTTT. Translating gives CASSSGWTGELFF.

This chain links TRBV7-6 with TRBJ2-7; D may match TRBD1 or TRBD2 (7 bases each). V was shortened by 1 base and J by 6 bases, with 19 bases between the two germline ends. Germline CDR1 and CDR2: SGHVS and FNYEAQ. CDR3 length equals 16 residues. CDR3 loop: CASSLGQGGTESEQYF. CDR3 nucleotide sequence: TGTGCCAGCAGCTTAGGCCAGGGGGGGACCGAGTCCGAGCAGTACTTC.

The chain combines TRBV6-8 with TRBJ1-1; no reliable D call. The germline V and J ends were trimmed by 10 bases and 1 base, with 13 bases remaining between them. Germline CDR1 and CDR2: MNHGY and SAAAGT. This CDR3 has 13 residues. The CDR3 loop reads CAIGRGQNTEAFF. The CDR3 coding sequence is TGTGCCATCGGGAGAGGGCAGAACACTGAAGCTTTCTTT.

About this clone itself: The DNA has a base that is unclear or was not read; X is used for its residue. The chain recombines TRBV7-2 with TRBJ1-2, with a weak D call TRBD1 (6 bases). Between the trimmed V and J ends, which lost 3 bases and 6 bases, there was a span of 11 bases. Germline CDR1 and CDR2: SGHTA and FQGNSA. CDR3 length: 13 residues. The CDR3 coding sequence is TGTGCCAGCAGCTTCRGGAGGGGGAATGGCTACACCTTC. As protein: CASSFXRGNGYTF.

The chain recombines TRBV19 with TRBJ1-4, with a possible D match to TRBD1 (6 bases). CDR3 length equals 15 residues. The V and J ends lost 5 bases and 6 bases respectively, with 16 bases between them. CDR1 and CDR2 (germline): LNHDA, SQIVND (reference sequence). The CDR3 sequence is CASSYGSHRDEKLFF. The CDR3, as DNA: TGTGCCAGTAGTTACGGATCCCACAGGGATGAAAAACTGTTTTTT. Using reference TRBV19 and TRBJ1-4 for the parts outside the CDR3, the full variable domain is DGGITQSPKYLFRKEGQNVTLSCEQNLNHDAMYWYRQDPGQGLRLIYYSQIVNDFQKGDIAEGYSVSREKKESFPLTVTSAQKNPTAFYLCASSYGSHRDEKLFFGSGTQLSVL.

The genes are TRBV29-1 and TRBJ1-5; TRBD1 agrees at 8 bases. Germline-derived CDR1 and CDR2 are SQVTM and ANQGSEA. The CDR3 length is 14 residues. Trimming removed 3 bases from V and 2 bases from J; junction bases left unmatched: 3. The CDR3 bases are TGCAGCGTTGAGGAGACAGGGGGCAATCAGCCCCAGCATTTT. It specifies CSVEETGGNQPQHF. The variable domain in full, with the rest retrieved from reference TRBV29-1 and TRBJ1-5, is SAVISQKPSRDICQRGTSLTIQCQVDSQVTMMFWYRQQPGQSLTLIATANQGSEATYESGFVIDKFPISRPNLTFSTLTVSNMSPEDSSIYLCSVEETGGNQPQHFGDGTRLSIL.

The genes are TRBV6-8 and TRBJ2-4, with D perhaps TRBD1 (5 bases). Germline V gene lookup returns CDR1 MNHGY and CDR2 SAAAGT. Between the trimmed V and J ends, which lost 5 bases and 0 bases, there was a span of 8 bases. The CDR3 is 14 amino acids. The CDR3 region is CASSGHLAKNIQYF. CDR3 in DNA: TGTGCCAGCAGTGGACACCTAGCCAAAAACATTCAGTACTTC.

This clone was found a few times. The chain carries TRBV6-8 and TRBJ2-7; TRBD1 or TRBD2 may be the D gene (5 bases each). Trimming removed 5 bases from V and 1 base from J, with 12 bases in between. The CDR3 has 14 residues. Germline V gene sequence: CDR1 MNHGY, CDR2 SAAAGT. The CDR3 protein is CASSRQGPSYEQYF. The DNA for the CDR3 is TGTGCCAGCAGTCGGCAGGGACCGTCCTACGAGCAGTACTTC.

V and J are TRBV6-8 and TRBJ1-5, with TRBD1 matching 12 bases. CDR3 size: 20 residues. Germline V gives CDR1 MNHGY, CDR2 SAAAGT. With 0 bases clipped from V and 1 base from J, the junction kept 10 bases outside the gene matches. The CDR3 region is CASSYSRGGTGGLSNQPQHF. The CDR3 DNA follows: TGTGCCAGCAGTTACTCGAGAGGAGGGACAGGGGGCTTGAGCAATCAGCCCCAGCATTTT.